Described below is a single T cell receptor (beta chain) sequence and its context. Antigen specificity is unknown. This sample is part of a study of T cell responses to AZD1222 COVID-19 vaccine. Study-level results: Possibly, clonal diversity was underestimated; donors were largely white British and included more females. Only six individuals given AZD1222 were seropositive at baseline.

The protocol was immunoSEQ multiplex PCR, while the TCRdb copy is restricted to in-frame clones and leaves out a portion. The top ten hold approximately 2.6% of the sample, which has about 93,000 clones, roughly nine tenths seen once. The V gene's germline CDR1 is SEHNR and CDR2 FQNEAQ (reference sequence). The length of the CDR3 is 14 residues. With 5 bases clipped from V and 8 bases from J, the junction kept 9 bases outside the gene matches. The sequence was obtained from an adult in good health. Sequenced material: peripheral blood, taken on day 0 of MenACWY control vaccination. The rearrangement links TRBV7-9 to TRBJ2-1, with TRBD2 matching over 7 bases. In nucleotides, the CDR3 is TGTGCCAGCAGCCCCCGGGGGGTGGGGGATGAGCAGTTCTTC. Protein product: CASSPRGVGDEQFF.